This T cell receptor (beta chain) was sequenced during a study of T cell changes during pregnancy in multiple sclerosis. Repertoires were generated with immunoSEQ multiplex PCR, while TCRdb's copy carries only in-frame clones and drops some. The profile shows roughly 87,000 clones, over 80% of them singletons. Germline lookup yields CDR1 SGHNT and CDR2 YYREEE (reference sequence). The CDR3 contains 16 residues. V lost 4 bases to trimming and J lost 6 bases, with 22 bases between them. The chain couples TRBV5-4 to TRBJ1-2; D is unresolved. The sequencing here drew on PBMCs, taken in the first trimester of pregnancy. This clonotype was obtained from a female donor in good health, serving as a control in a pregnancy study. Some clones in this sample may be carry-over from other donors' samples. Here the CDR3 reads CASSQRGRVIADGYTF. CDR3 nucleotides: TGTGCCAGCAGCCAACGGGGTAGAGTGATAGCGGATGGCTACACCTTC.